This TCR beta chain was identified in a study of Ad26.COV2.S vaccination and SARS-CoV-2 variants. Sample treatment: over 15 received Ad26.COV2.S at low or high dose, single or two shots; about 5 received placebo; per-sample allocation not given. Samples came from day 63 after the first vaccine or placebo injection. Clones were sequenced by immunoSEQ multiplex PCR, and TCRdb holds only the in-frame ones, with some missing. The sample has around 250,000 clones, around 88% seen once; the top ten hold about 2.7%. The CDR3 extends over 19 amino acids. Germline assignment: CDR1 LGHDT and CDR2 YNNKEL (reference sequence). J was trimmed by 2 bases and V by 1 base; bases with no gene match: 7.

The chain employs TRBV3-1 (or the pseudogene TRBV3-2) and TRBJ2-3, with 15 bases that match TRBD2. The receptor comes from a person aged 18 to 59 who received the Ad26.COV2.S COVID-19 vaccine or a placebo. Sequenced material: peripheral blood, taken in a trial of Ad26.COV2.S vaccine versus placebo. The CDR3 coding sequence is TGTGCCAGCAGCCAAGGGACTAGCGGGGGGGAAGTATCCACAGATACGCAGTATTTT. Residues: CASSQGTSGGEVSTDTQYF.